The present entry profiles one T cell receptor beta chain with its context. Its antigen is not identified. Clones were read by immunoSEQ multiplex PCR, and TCRdb kept only the in-frame ones, dropping some. The repertoire holds 110,000 to 150,000 clones, approximately 80% seen once, with 4.5% to 6% in the top ten. This specimen belongs to a study of cytotoxic CD8 clonotypes in ibrutinib-treated CLL. Study-level information: In all, more than 10 patients were relapsed/refractory, some 14 were treatment-naive and roughly 18 were IGHV unmutated. Treatment had run for a median approximately eleven months, range 6 to 36, when response samples were taken.

CDR1 and CDR2 (germline): SNHLY, FYNNEI. This CDR3 region has 15 residues. Trimming pared 1 base from V and 7 bases from J, leaving 16 bases between. Study-level findings and limits: Relative to age-matched healthy donors, clonality at baseline was higher, and it tracked circulating CD8+ T-cell counts.

This chain connects TRBV2 to TRBJ1-2; D perhaps matches TRBD1 (6 bases). This clonotype was sampled from a human donor with chronic lymphocytic leukemia. Sequencing used PBMCs, obtained after 24 months of ibrutinib treatment. The CDR3 protein is CASSEGGPLGAGYTF. The DNA for the CDR3 is TGTGCCAGCAGTGAAGGGGGGCCCCTCGGGGCTGGCTACACCTTC.